A single sample gave rise to the 16 T cell receptor beta chains below, sequenced in a study of blood T cell repertoires in COVID-19. TCRdb's copy holds only in-frame clones and misses some; the assay was immunoSEQ multiplex PCR. Found here are some 180,000 clones, around 83% of them singletons; the top ten hold around 6.2%. Specimen: PBMCs or T cells enriched from blood (not recorded which). The receptors stem from a man aged 35 to 55 who had recovered from COVID-19.

This chain links TRBV3-1 (or the pseudogene TRBV3-2) with TRBJ2-4; D ambiguous. CDR3 length: 14 amino acids. From germline, CDR1 is LGHDT and CDR2 YNNKEL (reference sequence). The germline V and J ends were trimmed by 8 bases and 0 bases, with 11 bases remaining between them. As DNA, the CDR3 is TGTGCCAGCCAAACGGGTTTAGCCAAAAACATTCAGTACTTC. Translating gives CASQTGLAKNIQYF.

The chain uses TRBV30 and TRBJ2-4; the match to TRBD1 covers 12 bases. The CDR3 spans 15 residues. Germline assignment: CDR1 GTSNPN and CDR2 SVGIG (reference sequence). V gave up 0 bases and J gave up 7 bases; unmatched junction bases: 4. CDR3 in amino acids: CAWSVGTGGKNIQYF. CDR3 coding DNA: TGTGCCTGGAGTGTTGGGACAGGGGGCAAGAACATTCAGTACTTC.

The V call is TRBV29-1, the J call TRBJ2-7; D not resolved. There are 11 residues in the CDR3. Germline CDR1 and CDR2: SQVTM and ANQGSEA. V was cut by 6 bases and J by 4 bases, with 10 bases left in between. The CDR3 region is CSVTDTYEQYF. In DNA, the CDR3 is TGCAGCGTAACCGACACGTACGAGCAGTACTTC.

V gene TRBV7-3 combines with J gene TRBJ2-2; D unresolved. The ends were cut back, 5 bases at V and 4 bases at J, with 5 bases in the middle. Germline V gene sequence: CDR1 SGHTA, CDR2 FQGTGA. This CDR3 has 12 amino acids. The CDR3 coding sequence is TGTGCCAGCAGCCCTCGCACCGGGGAGCTGTTTTTT. Encoded protein: CASSPRTGELFF.

The gene calls are TRBV28 and TRBJ2-1, with 8 bases aligning to TRBD2. The CDR3 totals 14 residues. The germline CDR1 and CDR2 sequences are MDHEN and SYDVKM. V gave up 6 bases and J gave up 4 bases; unmatched junction bases: 5. CDR3 protein: CASRTSGQYNEQFF. The DNA for the CDR3 is TGTGCCAGCAGAACTAGCGGCCAATACAATGAGCAGTTCTTC.

This chain links TRBV28 with TRBJ2-3, with 11 positions matching TRBD1. The J segment lost 5 bases and the V segment lost 3 bases, leaving 4 bases of the junction unmatched. The CDR3 is 15 amino acids. The germline V gene has CDR1 MDHEN and CDR2 SYDVKM. This chain's CDR3 is CASSFPGTGGDTQYF. The DNA of the CDR3 is TGTGCCAGCAGTTTCCCAGGGACAGGGGGAGATACGCAGTATTTT.

This chain connects TRBV28 to TRBJ1-1; D gene ambiguous. Germline CDR1 MDHEN, CDR2 SYDVKM. The CDR3 runs 14 residues. V shed 3 bases and J shed 7 bases, with 15 bases lying between them. The CDR3 DNA sequence: TGTGCCAGCAGTTTCCCCGGAGGCGGAGGTGAAGCTTTCTTT. Its protein is CASSFPGGGGEAFF.

This clone was seen only once. The gene calls are TRBV11-3 and TRBJ2-1; D uncertain. The CDR3 runs to 14 residues. The V gene lost 1 base and the J gene lost 7 bases, with 11 bases spanning the gap. From germline, CDR1 is SGHNT and CDR2 YENEEA. The CDR3 sequence: CASSLGLESNEQFF. CDR3 sequence (DNA): TGTGCCAGCAGCTTAGGACTCGAAAGTAATGAGCAGTTCTTC.

The rearrangement links TRBV10-2 to TRBJ1-3; the D is unclear. V lost 0 bases and J lost 6, with 6 bases in between. The germline gives CDR1 WSHSY, CDR2 SAAADI. This CDR3 has 13 residues. CDR3 in DNA: TGCGCCAGCAGTGAGTCATCTTCAAACACCATATATTTT. It yields the protein CASSESSSNTIYF.

The chain links TRBV11-2 to TRBJ2-3, with D possibly matching TRBD2 (5 bases). The CDR3 covers 17 residues. V lost 5 bases, J lost 3 bases, and 21 bases lay in between. The germline V gene encodes CDR1 SGHAT and CDR2 FQNNGV. The CDR3 here is CASSEHSGVKGTDTQYF. The CDR3, as DNA: TGTGCCAGCAGCGAACATTCCGGGGTAAAAGGAACAGATACGCAGTATTTT. The full variable domain, rest sourced from reference TRBV11-2 and TRBJ2-3, is EAGVAQSPRYKIIEKRQSVAFWCNPISGHATLYWYQQILGQGPKLLIQFQNNGVVDDSQLPKDRFSAERLKGVDSTLKIQPAKLEDSAVYLCASSEHSGVKGTDTQYFGPGTRLTVL.

CDR3 protein: CASSFFLRQGMDEQFF. The DNA of the CDR3 is TGTGCCAGCAGCTTTTTCTTGAGACAGGGGATGGATGAGCAGTTCTTC. The gene calls are TRBV11-3 and TRBJ2-1; 8 positions agree with TRBD1. V lost 3 bases, J lost 8 bases, and 12 bases stayed unmatched. The CDR3 loop spans 16 amino acids. Germline values: CDR1 SGHNT, CDR2 YENEEA.

The chain employs TRBV30 and TRBJ2-2; 8 bases map to TRBD2. V shed 1 base and J 7 bases; nucleotides not matched to a gene: 14. Germline V gene lookup returns CDR1 GTSNPN and CDR2 SVGIG (reference sequence). CDR3 length: 17 residues. This CDR3 reads CAWSGRGAGVFDGELFF. The CDR3 DNA sequence: TGTGCCTGGAGTGGGCGTGGAGCGGGAGTTTTTGACGGGGAGCTGTTTTTT.

This clone appeared a single time. The chain couples TRBV7-3 to TRBJ2-7; 7 nucleotides line up with TRBD1. V lost 9 bases and J lost 4; bases outside the gene matches: 12. The CDR3 runs 14 residues. Germline V gene sequence: CDR1 SGHTA, CDR2 FQGTGA. Here the CDR3 reads CASTRGDREYEQYF. The CDR3 coding sequence is TGTGCCAGTACCCGGGGTGACAGGGAATACGAGCAGTACTTC.

The J gene is TRBJ2-2, the V gene TRBV5-1, with D possibly matching TRBD1 (6 bases). CDR1 is SGHRS and CDR2 is YFSETQ in the germline V gene. Trimming left V 2 bases short and J 2 bases short, with 10 bases between. The CDR3 totals 15 residues. In nucleotides, the CDR3 is TGCGCCAGCAGCTTAGGGACAAGAAACACCGGGGAGCTGTTTTTT. Translation: CASSLGTRNTGELFF.

The chain links TRBV6-1 to TRBJ2-1, with 13 bases lining up with TRBD2. V shed 0 bases and J 8 bases; nucleotides not matched to a gene: 4. Germline V gene data show CDR1 as MNHNS and CDR2 as SASEGT. The length of the CDR3 is 16 residues. The DNA of the CDR3 is TGTGCCAGCAGTGAAGCGGGGACTAGCGGGATTTATGAGCAGTTCTTC. Translation gives CASSEAGTSGIYEQFF.

The chain joins TRBV27 to TRBJ2-3; 9 nucleotides match TRBD1. CDR1 and CDR2 from the germline V gene are MNHEY and SMNVEV (reference sequence). CDR3 length: 17 residues. V gave up 6 bases and J gave up 2 bases; unmatched junction bases: 12. CDR3 protein: CASRLLTGGPSTDTQYF. Here the CDR3 DNA reads TGTGCCAGCAGACTGCTCACAGGGGGCCCCTCCACAGATACGCAGTATTTT.